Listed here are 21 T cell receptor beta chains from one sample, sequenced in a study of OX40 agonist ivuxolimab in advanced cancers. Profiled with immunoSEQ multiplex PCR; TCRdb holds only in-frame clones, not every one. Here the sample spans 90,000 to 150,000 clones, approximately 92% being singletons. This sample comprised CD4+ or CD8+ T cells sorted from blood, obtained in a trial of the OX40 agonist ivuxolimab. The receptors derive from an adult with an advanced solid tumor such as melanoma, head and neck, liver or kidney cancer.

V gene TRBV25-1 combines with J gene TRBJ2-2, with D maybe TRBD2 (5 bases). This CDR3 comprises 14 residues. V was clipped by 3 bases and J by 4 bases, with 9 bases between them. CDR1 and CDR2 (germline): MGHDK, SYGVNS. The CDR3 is CASSERVSTGELFF. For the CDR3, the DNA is TGTGCCAGCAGTGAGAGGGTTAGCACCGGGGAGCTGTTTTTT.

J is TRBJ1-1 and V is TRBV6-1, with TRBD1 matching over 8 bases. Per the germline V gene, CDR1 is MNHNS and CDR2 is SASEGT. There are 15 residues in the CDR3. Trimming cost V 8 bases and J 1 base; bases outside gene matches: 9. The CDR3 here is CASGIPGTGNTEAFF. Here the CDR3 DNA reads TGTGCCAGCGGCATTCCCGGGACAGGGAACACTGAAGCTTTCTTT.

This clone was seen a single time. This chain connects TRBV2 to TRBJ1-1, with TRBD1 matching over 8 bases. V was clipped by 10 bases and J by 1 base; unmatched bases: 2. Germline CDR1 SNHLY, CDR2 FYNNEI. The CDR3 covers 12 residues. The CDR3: CATGTGNTEAFF. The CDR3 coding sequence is TGTGCCACCGGGACAGGGAACACTGAAGCTTTCTTT.

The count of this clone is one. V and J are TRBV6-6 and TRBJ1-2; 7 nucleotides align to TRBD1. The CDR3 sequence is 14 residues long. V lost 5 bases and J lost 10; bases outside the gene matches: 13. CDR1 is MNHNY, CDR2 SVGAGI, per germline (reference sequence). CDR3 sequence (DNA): TGTGCCAGCAGTAACAGGGACAGATTATCCTCCTACACCTTC. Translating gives CASSNRDRLSSYTF.

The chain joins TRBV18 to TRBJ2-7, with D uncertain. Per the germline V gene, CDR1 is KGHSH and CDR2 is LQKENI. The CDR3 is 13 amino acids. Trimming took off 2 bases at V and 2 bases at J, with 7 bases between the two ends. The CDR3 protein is CASSPIYTYEQYF. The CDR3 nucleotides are TGTGCCAGCTCACCAATCTACACCTACGAGCAGTACTTC.

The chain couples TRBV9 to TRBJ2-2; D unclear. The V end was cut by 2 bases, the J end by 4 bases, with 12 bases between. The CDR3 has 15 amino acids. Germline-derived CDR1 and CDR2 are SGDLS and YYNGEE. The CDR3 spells CASSVSTERTGELFF. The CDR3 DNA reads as TGTGCCAGCAGCGTTAGTACAGAGCGCACCGGGGAGCTGTTTTTT.

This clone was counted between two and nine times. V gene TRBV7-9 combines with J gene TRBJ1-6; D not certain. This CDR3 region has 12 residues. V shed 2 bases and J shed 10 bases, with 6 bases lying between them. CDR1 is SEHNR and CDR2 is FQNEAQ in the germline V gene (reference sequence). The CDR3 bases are TGTGCCAGCAGCTTACCACGGTCACCCCTCCACTTT. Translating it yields CASSLPRSPLHF.

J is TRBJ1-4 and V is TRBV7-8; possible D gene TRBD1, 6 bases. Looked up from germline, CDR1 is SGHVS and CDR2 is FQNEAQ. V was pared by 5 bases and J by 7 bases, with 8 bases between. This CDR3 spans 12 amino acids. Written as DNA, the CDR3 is TGTGCCAGCAGCGGACAGATTGAAAAACTGTTTTTT. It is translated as CASSGQIEKLFF.

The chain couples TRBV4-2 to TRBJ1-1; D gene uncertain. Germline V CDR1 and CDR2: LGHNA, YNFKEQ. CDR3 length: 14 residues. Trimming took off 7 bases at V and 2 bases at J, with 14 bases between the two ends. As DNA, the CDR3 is TGTGCCAGCACTCGGAACGGCCAAAACACTGAAGCTTTCTTT. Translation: CASTRNGQNTEAFF.

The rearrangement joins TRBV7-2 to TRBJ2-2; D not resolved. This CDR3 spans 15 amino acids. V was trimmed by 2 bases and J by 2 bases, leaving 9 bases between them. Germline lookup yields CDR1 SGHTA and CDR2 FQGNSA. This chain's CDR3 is CASSLQKLNTGELFF. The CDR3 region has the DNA TGTGCCAGCAGCTTACAGAAGTTAAACACCGGGGAGCTGTTTTTT.

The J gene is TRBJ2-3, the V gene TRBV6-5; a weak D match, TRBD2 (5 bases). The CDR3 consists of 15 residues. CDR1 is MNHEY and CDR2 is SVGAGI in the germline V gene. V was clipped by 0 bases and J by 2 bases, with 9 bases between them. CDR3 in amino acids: CASSYSAGDTDTQYF. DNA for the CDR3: TGTGCCAGCAGTTACTCGGCCGGGGACACAGATACGCAGTATTTT.

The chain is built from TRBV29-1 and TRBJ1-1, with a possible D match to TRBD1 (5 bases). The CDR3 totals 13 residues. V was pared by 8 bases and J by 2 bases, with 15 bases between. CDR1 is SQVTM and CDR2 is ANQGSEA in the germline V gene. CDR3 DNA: TGCAGCCCCACCCGGGACCCTAACACTGAAGCTTTCTTT. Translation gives CSPTRDPNTEAFF.

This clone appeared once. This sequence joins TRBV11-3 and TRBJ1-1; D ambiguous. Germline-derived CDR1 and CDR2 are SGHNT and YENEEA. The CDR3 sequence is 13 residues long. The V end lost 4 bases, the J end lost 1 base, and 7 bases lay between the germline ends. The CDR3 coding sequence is TGTGCCAGCAGCTCGGACGGGAACACTGAAGCTTTCTTT. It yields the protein CASSSDGNTEAFF.

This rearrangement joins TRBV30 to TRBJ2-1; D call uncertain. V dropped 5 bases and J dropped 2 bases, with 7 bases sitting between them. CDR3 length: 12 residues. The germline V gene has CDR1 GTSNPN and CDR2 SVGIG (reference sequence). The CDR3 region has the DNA TGTGCCTGGTCGGAGACCTACAATGAGCAGTTCTTC. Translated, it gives CAWSETYNEQFF.

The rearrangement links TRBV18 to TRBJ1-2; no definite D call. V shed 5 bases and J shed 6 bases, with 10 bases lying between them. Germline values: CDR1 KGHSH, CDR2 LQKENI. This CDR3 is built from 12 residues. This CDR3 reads CASSFGRDGYTF. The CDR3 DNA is TGTGCCAGCTCATTTGGACGTGATGGCTACACCTTC.

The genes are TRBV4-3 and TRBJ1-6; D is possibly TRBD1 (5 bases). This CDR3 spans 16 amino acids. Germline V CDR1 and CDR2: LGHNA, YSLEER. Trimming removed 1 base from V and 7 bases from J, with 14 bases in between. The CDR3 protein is CASSQAGDRLNSPLHF. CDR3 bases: TGCGCCAGCAGCCAAGCAGGAGACAGACTAAATTCACCCCTCCACTTT.

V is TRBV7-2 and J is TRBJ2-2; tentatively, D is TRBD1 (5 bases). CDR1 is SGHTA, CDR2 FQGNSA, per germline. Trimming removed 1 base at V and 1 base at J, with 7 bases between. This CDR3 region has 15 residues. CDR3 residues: CASSLDTGNTGELFF. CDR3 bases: TGTGCCAGCAGCTTAGATACAGGGAACACCGGGGAGCTGTTTTTT.

CDR3 region: CASSRGGITYEQYF. CDR3 sequence (DNA): TGTGCCAGCAGTCGCGGGGGAATCACCTACGAGCAGTACTTC. The chain has TRBV6-5 and TRBJ2-7, with 7 bases identical to TRBD2. V lost 5 bases and J lost 2; bases outside the gene matches: 6. This CDR3 spans 14 amino acids. CDR1 and CDR2 from the germline V gene are MNHEY and SVGAGI.

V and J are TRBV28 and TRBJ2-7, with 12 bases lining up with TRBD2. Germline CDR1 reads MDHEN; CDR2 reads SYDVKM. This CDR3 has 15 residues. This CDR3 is CVIRDRGLAGDEQYF. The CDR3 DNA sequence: TGTGTCATCCGGGACAGGGGACTAGCGGGCGACGAGCAGTACTTC.

The DNA for the CDR3 is TGTGCTAGTGGTTTGCTCCCAGGGGGGCCAGATACGCAGTATTTT. Protein: CASGLLPGGPDTQYF. This rearrangement joins TRBV12-5 to TRBJ2-3, with D possibly matching TRBD1 (7 bases). The germline V and J ends were trimmed by 2 bases and 4 bases, with 13 bases remaining between them. The length of the CDR3 is 15 residues. CDR1 is LGHNT, CDR2 FRNRAP, per germline.

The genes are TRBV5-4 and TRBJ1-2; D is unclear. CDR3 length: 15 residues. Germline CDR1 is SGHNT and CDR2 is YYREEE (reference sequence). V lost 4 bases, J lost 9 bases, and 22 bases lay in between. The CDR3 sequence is CASSQSLSGGHSYTF. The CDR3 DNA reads TGTGCCAGCAGCCAATCATTGTCAGGCGGCCACAGCTACACCTTC. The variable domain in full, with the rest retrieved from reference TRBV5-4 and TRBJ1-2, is ETGVTQSPTHLIKTRGQQVTLRCSSQSGHNTVSWYQQALGQGPQFIFQYYREEENGRGNFPPRFSGLQFPNYSSELNVNALELDDSALYLCASSQSLSGGHSYTFGSGTRLTVV.